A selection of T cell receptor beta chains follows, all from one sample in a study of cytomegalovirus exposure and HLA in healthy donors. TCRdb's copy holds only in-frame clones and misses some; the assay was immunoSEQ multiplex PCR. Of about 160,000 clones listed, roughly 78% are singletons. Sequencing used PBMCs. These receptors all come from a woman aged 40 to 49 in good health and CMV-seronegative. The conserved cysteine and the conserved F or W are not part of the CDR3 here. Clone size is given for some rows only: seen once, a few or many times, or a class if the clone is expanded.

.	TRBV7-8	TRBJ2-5	ASSTRTAQETQY
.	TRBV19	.	ASTSGGILGEQY
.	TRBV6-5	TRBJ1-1	ASSYSRVAF
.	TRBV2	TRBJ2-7	ASNYAGANGYEQY
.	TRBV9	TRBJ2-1	ASSVGGQASSYNEQF
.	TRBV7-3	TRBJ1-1	ASSLIGGSAEAF
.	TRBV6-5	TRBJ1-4	ASSYGTARNEKLF
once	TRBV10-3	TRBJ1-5	ATGRDSNQPQH
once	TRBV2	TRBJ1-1	ASSEMAGSMNTEAF
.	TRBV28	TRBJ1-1	ASSYRVRGGTEAF
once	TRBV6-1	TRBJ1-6	ASSLLSGGYSPLH
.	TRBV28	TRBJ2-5	ASRTSGPETQY
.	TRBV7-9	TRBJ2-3	AETGQSTDTQY
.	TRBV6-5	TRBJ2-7	ASSPRQGSFEQY
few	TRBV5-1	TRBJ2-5	ASSFSGHGRETQY
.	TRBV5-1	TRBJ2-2	ASSLAFGGPNTGELF
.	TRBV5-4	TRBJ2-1	ASSHTNIREGEQF
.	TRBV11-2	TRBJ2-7	ASSLELGSGGSYEQY
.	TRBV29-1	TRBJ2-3	SVVSGTGYTDTQY
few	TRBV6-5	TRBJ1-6	ASRRSVVGSPLH
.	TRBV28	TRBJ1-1	ASSNRGRDTEAF
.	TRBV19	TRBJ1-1	ASSIGGRLMNTEAF
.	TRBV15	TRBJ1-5	ATSSPEQGARGSNQPQH
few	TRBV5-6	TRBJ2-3	ASSNYRGQGGDTQY
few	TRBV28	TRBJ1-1	ASSLRLRVDTEAF
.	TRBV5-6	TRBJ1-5	ASSLAGRNQPQH
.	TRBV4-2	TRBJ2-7	ASSRQAQGGRAYEQY
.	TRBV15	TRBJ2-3	ATSRGGGLDTQY
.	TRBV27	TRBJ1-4	ASSLGNRGSNEKLF
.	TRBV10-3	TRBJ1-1	AIRSGAENTEAF
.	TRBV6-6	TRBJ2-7	ASSYGGTDYEQY
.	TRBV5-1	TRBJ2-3	ASSLGQFQVDTQY
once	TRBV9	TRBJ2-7	ASSGWDRGREQY